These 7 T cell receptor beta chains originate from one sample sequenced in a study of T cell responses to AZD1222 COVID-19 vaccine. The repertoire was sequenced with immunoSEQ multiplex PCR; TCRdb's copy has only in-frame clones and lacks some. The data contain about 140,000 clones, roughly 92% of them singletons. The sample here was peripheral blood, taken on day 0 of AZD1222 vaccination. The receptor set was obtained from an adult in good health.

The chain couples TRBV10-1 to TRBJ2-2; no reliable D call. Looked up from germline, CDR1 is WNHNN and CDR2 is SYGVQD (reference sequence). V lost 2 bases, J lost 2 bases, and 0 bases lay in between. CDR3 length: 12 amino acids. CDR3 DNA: TGCGCCAGCAGTGAGAACACCGGGGAGCTGTTTTTT. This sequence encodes CASSENTGELFF.

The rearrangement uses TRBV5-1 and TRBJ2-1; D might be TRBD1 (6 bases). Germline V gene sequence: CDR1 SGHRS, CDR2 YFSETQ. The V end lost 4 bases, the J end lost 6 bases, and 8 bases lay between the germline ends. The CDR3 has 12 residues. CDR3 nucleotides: TGCGCCAGCAGCCCGGACAGCAATGAGCAGTTCTTC. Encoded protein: CASSPDSNEQFF.

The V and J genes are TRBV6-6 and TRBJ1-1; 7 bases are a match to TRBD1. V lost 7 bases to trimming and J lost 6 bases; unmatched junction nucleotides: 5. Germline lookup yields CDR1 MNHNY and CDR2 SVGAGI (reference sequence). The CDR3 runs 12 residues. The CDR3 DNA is TGTGCCAGCAACCTAGGGGGCGCTGAAGCTTTCTTT. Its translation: CASNLGGAEAFF.

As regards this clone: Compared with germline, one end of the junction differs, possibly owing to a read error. CDR3 loop: CASSLDQGRNNEQFF. CDR3 sequence (DNA): TGTGCTAGCAGCTTAGACCAGGGAAGGAACAATGAGCAGTTCTTC. The chain uses TRBV7-7 and TRBJ2-1, with a possible D match to TRBD1 (5 bases). CDR3 size: 15 residues. CDR1 is SSHAT and CDR2 is FNYEAQ in the germline V gene (reference sequence). The entire variable domain, with the rest obtained from reference TRBV7-7 and TRBJ2-1, is as follows: GAGVSQSPRYKVTKRGQDVTLRCDPISSHATLYWYQQALGQGPEFLTYFNYEAQPDKSGLPSDRFSAERPEGSISTLTIQRTEQRDSAMYRCASSLDQGRNNEQFFGPGTRLTVL.

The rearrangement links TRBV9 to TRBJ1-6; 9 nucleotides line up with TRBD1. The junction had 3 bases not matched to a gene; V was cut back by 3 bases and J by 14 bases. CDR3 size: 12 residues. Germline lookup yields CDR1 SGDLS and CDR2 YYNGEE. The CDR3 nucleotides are TGTGCCAGCAGCGGGGGACAGGGAGCCCTCCACTTT. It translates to CASSGGQGALHF. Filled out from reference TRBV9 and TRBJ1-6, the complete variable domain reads DSGVTQTPKHLITATGQRVTLRCSPRSGDLSVYWYQQSLDQGLQFLIQYYNGEERAKGNILERFSAQQFPDLHSELNLSSLELGDSALYFCASSGGQGALHFGNGTRLTVT.

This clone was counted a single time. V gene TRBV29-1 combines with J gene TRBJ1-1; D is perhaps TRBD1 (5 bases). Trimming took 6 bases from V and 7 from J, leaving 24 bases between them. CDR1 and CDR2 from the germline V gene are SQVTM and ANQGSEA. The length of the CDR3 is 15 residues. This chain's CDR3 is CSVGSGAGFGGEAFF. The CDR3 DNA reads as TGCAGCGTGGGCTCCGGGGCAGGGTTCGGGGGTGAAGCTTTCTTT.

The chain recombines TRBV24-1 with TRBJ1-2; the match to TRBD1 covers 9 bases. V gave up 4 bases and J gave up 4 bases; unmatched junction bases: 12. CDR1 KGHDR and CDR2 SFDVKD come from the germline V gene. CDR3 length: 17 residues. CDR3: CATSDHGNRGLGYGYTF. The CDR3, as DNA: TGTGCCACCAGTGACCATGGGAACAGGGGGCTTGGCTATGGCTACACCTTC.